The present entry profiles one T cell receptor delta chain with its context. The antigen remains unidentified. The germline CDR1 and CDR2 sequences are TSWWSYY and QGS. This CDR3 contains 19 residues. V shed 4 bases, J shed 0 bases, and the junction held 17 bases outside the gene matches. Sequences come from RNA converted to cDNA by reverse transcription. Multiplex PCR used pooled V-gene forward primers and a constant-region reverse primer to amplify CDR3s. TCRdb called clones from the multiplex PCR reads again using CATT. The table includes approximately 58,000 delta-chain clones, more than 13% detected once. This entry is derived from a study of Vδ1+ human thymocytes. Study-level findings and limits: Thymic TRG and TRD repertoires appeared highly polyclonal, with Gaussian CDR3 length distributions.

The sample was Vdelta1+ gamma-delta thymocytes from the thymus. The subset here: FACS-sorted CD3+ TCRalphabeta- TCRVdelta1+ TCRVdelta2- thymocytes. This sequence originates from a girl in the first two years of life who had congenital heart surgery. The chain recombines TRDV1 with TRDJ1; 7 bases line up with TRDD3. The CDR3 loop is CALGGTGPVLGLHTDKLIF. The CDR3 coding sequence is TGTGCTCTTGGGGGAACAGGTCCCGTACTGGGGTTGCACACCGATAAACTCATCTTT.